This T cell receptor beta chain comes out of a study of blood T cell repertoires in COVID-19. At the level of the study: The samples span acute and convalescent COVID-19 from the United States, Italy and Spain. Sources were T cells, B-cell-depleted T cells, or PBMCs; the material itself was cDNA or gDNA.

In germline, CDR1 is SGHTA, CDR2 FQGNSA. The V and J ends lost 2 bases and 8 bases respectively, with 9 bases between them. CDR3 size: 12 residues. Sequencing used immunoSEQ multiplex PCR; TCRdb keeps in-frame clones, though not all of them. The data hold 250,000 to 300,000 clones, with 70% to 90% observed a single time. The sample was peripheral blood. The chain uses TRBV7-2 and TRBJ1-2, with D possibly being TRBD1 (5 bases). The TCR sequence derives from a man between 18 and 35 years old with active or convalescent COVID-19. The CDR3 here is CASSLMRGGYTF. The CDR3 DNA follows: TGTGCCAGCAGCTTAATGCGGGGGGGCTACACCTTC.